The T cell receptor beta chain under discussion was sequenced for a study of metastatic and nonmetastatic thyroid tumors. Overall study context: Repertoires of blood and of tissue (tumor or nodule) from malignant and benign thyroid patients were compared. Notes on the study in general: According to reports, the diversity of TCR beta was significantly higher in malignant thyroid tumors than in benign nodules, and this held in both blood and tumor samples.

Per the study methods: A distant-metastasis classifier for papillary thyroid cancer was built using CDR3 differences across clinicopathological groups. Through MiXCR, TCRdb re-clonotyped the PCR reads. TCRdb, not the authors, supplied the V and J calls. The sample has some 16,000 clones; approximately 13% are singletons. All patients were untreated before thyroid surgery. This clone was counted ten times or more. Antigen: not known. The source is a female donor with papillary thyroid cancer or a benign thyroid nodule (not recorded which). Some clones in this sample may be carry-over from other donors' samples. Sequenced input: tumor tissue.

The CDR3, as DNA: TGTGCCAGCAGTCCCCGGACTACCTCGTACAATGAGCAGTTCTTC. Residues: CASSPRTTSYNEQFF. The rearrangement joins TRBV12-3 or TRBV12-4 to TRBJ2-1; possible D gene TRBD2, 6 bases. There are 15 residues in the CDR3. V lost 5 bases, J lost 4 bases, and 15 bases lay in between.